A single T cell receptor (beta chain) is shown here with its context. The antigen is unknown. Because it lacks the conserved phenylalanine or tryptophan at the end, this CDR3 is likely a read error. The data derive from a study of CD8+CD57+ T cells in acquired aplastic anemia. Study findings and constraints: Both patients and controls carried the same twenty-nine CD8+ CDR3 sequences.

Genomic DNA provided the template from which TCR beta VDJ and CDR3 profiles were obtained. Using its own MiXCR run on the reads, TCRdb lists one record per CDR3 protein. The sample includes about 180,000 distinct CDR3 sequences, just over 45% of them seen just once. The germline V gene has CDR1 SNHLY and CDR2 FYNNEI. Trimming left V 6 bases short and J 1 base short, with 8 bases between. The CDR3 is 13 amino acids. Sequencing was performed on sorted CD4+, CD8+, or CD8+CD57+ T cells (not recorded which) from PBMCs. The chain recombines TRBV2 with TRBJ2-3, with D perhaps TRBD1 (6 bases). This receptor was obtained from a human donor in good health. CDR3 coding DNA: TGTGCCAGCAGCAACAGGGGCACAGATACGCAGTATGTT. Translated: CASSNRGTDTQYV.